One TCR beta chain is described in this entry. Its antigen is still unknown. The data are from a study of shared clonotypes between healthy human individuals. Study-wide findings and caveats: Unshared clonotypes carried lower generation probabilities than those common to all four donors. For sorted subsets, rarefaction showed incomplete sequencing despite large depth.

Authors' methods: Filtering differed because ImmunoSEQ produced junction-only sequences that carried no quality scores. The data were produced by immunoSEQ multiplex PCR, yet TCRdb's version contains in-frame clones alone and is incomplete. V and J calls and clone size are as listed in that table; D and trimming were resolved from the DNA. Here the sample spans approximately 1,000,000 clones, about four fifths being singletons. Germline V gene lookup returns CDR1 SGHTA and CDR2 FQGNSA. V lost 5 bases to trimming and J lost 5 bases; unmatched junction nucleotides: 12. CDR3 length equals 16 residues. Sequences were obtained from memory CD4+ T cells from PBMCs. Specified subset: CD45RA-negative fraction. The V and J genes are TRBV7-2 and TRBJ1-2; 9 positions agree with TRBD1. The sequence was collected from a man younger than 35 in good health. Some clones in this sample may be carry-over from other donors' samples. CDR3 residues: CASSPHGGQGGYGYTF. CDR3 coding DNA: TGTGCCAGCAGCCCCCACGGGGGACAGGGAGGTTATGGCTACACCTTC.